The 20 T cell receptor beta chains below come from one sample, sequenced in a study of CD8 T cells in Susac syndrome. Reverse transcription of roughly 0.5 to 1 ug RNA used random hexamers. TCRdb ran MiXCR on the immunoSEQ multiplex PCR reads and lists one entry per CDR3 protein. Of approximately 260,000 distinct CDR3 sequences in the sample, about 96% were seen once. Sequenced input: CD4+ T cells from PBMCs. The receptors originated from a human donor with Susac syndrome.

The chain is built from TRBV25-1 and TRBJ1-1; D is perhaps TRBD1 (5 bases). The CDR3 has 14 residues. V was trimmed by 3 bases and J by 4 bases, leaving 12 bases between them. Germline V gives CDR1 MGHDK, CDR2 SYGVNS. CDR3 region: CASSDSWGSTEAFF. In DNA form, the CDR3 reads TGTGCCAGCAGTGATTCATGGGGGAGCACTGAAGCTTTCTTT.

The V gene is TRBV19, the J gene TRBJ1-5; perhaps TRBD1 as D (5 bases). The CDR3 has 14 amino acids. With 3 bases removed from V and 2 bases from J, the gap between germline ends came to 8 bases. Germline V gene lookup returns CDR1 LNHDA and CDR2 SQIVND (reference sequence). The CDR3 region has the DNA TGTGCCAGTAGTATTCAGGGTGGCAATCAGCCCCAGCATTTT. It encodes CASSIQGGNQPQHF.

The chain couples TRBV19 to TRBJ2-1, with a tentative D call TRBD2 (6 bases). Trimming removed 4 bases at V and 7 bases at J, with 17 bases between. This CDR3 is 15 amino acids long. Per the germline V gene, CDR1 is LNHDA and CDR2 is SQIVND (reference sequence). The CDR3: CASSNLARDTNEQFF. CDR3 bases: TGTGCCAGTAGTAATCTAGCGAGAGATACAAATGAGCAGTTCTTC.

The chain combines TRBV30 with TRBJ2-5; 7 nucleotides agree with TRBD2. Germline lookup yields CDR1 GTSNPN and CDR2 SVGIG (reference sequence). J lost 4 bases, V lost 0 bases, and 5 bases had no gene match. This CDR3 has 14 residues. CDR3 protein: CAWSVGGSLETQYF. The CDR3 nucleotides are TGTGCCTGGAGTGTAGGCGGGAGCCTAGAGACCCAGTACTTC.

The chain uses TRBV21-1 and TRBJ1-5; the D call in the table, TRBD1, was not verified against the DNA. TRBV21-1 is listed as a pseudogene. This CDR3 comprises 14 residues. The CDR3 DNA sequence: TGTGCCAGCAGCAAAAAGCAGTCGCCAGGGTTGTGGCATTTT. It encodes CASSKKQSPGLWHF.

The chain uses TRBV29-1 and TRBJ2-5; possible D gene TRBD2, 5 bases. The germline V gene has CDR1 SQVTM and CDR2 ANQGSEA. The CDR3 loop spans 12 amino acids. Trimming took 7 bases from V and 3 from J, leaving 12 bases between them. For the CDR3, the DNA is TGCAGCGCCCGCCCGGGGAAAGAGACCCAGTACTTC. It translates to CSARPGKETQYF.

The J gene is TRBJ2-1, the V gene TRBV5-4; D not resolved. V was trimmed by 4 bases and J by 5 bases, leaving 4 bases between them. This CDR3 spans 11 amino acids. Germline-derived CDR1 and CDR2 are SGHNT and YYREEE (reference sequence). Here the CDR3 DNA reads TGTGCCAGCAGCGACGACAATGAGCAGTTCTTC. The encoded protein is CASSDDNEQFF.

V and J are TRBV7-8 and TRBJ2-7; 9 positions agree with TRBD2. The CDR3 is made up of 15 amino acids. The V and J ends lost 0 bases and 4 bases, in that order; junction bases with no gene match: 4. Germline CDR1 SGHVS, CDR2 FQNEAQ. CDR3 loop: CASSLAAGGLYEQYF. CDR3 in DNA: TGTGCCAGCAGCTTAGCCGCGGGAGGGCTATACGAGCAGTACTTC.

The gene calls are TRBV2 and TRBJ1-5; D possibly corresponds to TRBD1 (5 bases). Trimming shortened V by 4 bases and J by 3 bases, and 13 bases separated the two germline ends. From germline, CDR1 is SNHLY and CDR2 FYNNEI. There are 15 residues in the CDR3. The CDR3 spells CASSGEAGFNQPQHF. CDR3 bases: TGTGCCAGCAGTGGGGAGGCAGGGTTCAATCAGCCCCAGCATTTT.

The rearrangement uses TRBV20-1 and TRBJ1-1; D remains ambiguous. Trimming took off 2 bases at V and 3 bases at J, with 10 bases between the two ends. Germline V lookup: CDR1 DFQATT, CDR2 SNEGSKA (reference sequence). CDR3 size: 13 residues. The CDR3 is CSARRRRDTEAFF. Written as DNA, the CDR3 is TGCAGTGCTAGAAGACGGCGGGACACTGAAGCTTTCTTT.

This clonotype was observed once. The chain links TRBV27 to TRBJ2-3, with D perhaps TRBD1 (5 bases). Trimming removed 6 bases from V and 6 bases from J, with 16 bases in between. Germline V gene data show CDR1 as MNHEY and CDR2 as SMNVEV (reference sequence). The CDR3 totals 14 residues. This CDR3 is CASRLQGLTDTQYF. The CDR3 DNA reads as TGTGCCAGCAGACTCCAGGGCTTAACGGATACGCAGTATTTT.

This clonotype was found once. The rearrangement uses TRBV15 and TRBJ2-7, with D unclear. The CDR3 runs to 12 residues. Trimming left V 1 base short and J 7 bases short, with 8 bases between. Germline-derived CDR1 and CDR2 are LNHNV and YYDKDF (reference sequence). The CDR3, as DNA: TGTGCCACCAGCAGAGCTAAGGCAGAGCAGTACTTC. It specifies CATSRAKAEQYF.

CDR3 sequence reads: CSAGQGPNTEAFF. Here the CDR3 DNA reads TGCAGTGCTGGACAGGGACCGAACACTGAAGCTTTCTTT. The gene calls are TRBV20-1 and TRBJ1-1, with 8 nucleotides matching TRBD1. The CDR3 runs to 13 residues. The ends lost 5 bases at V and 1 base at J; junction bases unmatched: 3. CDR1 and CDR2 from the germline V gene are DFQATT and SNEGSKA (reference sequence).

This clonotype was seen a single time. The genes are TRBV5-4 and TRBJ2-1, with D possibly TRBD1 on 5 matching bases. Germline V gene sequence: CDR1 SGHNT, CDR2 YYREEE (reference sequence). The CDR3 is 14 residues long. The germline V and J ends were trimmed by 3 bases and 4 bases, with 11 bases remaining between them. The CDR3 bases are TGTGCCAGCAGCTCCCGCGCAGGGTACAATGAGCAGTTCTTC. It is translated as CASSSRAGYNEQFF.

The chain recombines TRBV20-1 with TRBJ1-1; the D is unclear. Germline lookup yields CDR1 DFQATT and CDR2 SNEGSKA (reference sequence). V was shortened by 3 bases and J by 1 base, with 15 bases between the two germline ends. This CDR3 comprises 15 residues. This CDR3 reads CSASRRSGGNTEAFF. The CDR3 DNA reads TGCAGTGCTAGCCGCAGATCCGGAGGGAACACTGAAGCTTTCTTT.

The J gene is TRBJ2-3, the V gene TRBV30; 8 nucleotides line up with TRBD2. This CDR3 has 14 amino acids. Germline V gives CDR1 GTSNPN, CDR2 SVGIG (reference sequence). V trimming: 6 bases; J trimming: 2 bases; junction bases outside the gene matches: 7. The CDR3 nucleotides are TGTGCCTGTGTCAGCGGGAGCTTCACAGATACGCAGTATTTT. The encoded protein is CACVSGSFTDTQYF.

This clonotype turned up a few times. The chain has TRBV6-5 and TRBJ1-2, with D perhaps matching TRBD1 (5 bases). CDR1 and CDR2 from the germline V gene are MNHEY and SVGAGI. V lost 0 bases to trimming and J lost 0 bases, with 8 bases between them. CDR3 length equals 15 residues. The CDR3 region is CASSYSGGANYGYTF. The DNA for the CDR3 is TGTGCCAGCAGTTACTCTGGGGGAGCTAACTATGGCTACACCTTC.

This sequence joins TRBV3-1 and TRBJ2-2; D remains unclear. Trimming took 1 base from V and 1 from J, leaving 13 bases between them. Germline V gene sequence: CDR1 LGHDT, CDR2 YNNKEL (reference sequence). The CDR3 is made up of 17 amino acids. The CDR3 DNA reads TGTGCCAGCAGCCAAGGTCCGGGCGGTAAGAACACCGGGGAGCTGTTTTTT. Amino acid sequence: CASSQGPGGKNTGELFF.

The chain uses TRBV30 and TRBJ1-2; possibly TRBD1 for D (6 bases). Trimming pared 5 bases from V and 2 bases from J, leaving 12 bases between. The length of the CDR3 is 13 residues. The germline V gene has CDR1 GTSNPN and CDR2 SVGIG (reference sequence). The CDR3 DNA reads as TGTGCCTGGCTCACGGACAGCAACTATGGCTACACCTTC. Encoded protein: CAWLTDSNYGYTF. Looking up the rest from reference TRBV30 and TRBJ1-2 gives the full variable domain: SQTIHQWPATLVQPVGSPLSLECTVEGTSNPNLYWYRQAAGRGLQLLFYSVGIGQISSEVPQNLSASRPQDRQFILSSKKLLLSDSGFYLCAWLTDSNYGYTFGSGTRLTVV.

The chain carries TRBV5-4 and TRBJ2-1; TRBD2 matches at 9 bases. Germline CDR1 and CDR2: SGHNT and YYREEE (reference sequence). Trimming cost V 2 bases and J 1 base; bases outside gene matches: 1. This CDR3 region has 15 residues. Here the CDR3 DNA reads TGTGCCAGCAGCTTCACTAGCGGGTCCTACAATGAGCAGTTCTTC. Translated, it gives CASSFTSGSYNEQFF. Combining the CDR3 with reference TRBV5-4 and TRBJ2-1 gives the whole variable domain ETGVTQSPTHLIKTRGQQVTLRCSSQSGHNTVSWYQQALGQGPQFIFQYYREEENGRGNFPPRFSGLQFPNYSSELNVNALELDDSALYLCASSFTSGSYNEQFFGPGTRLTVL.